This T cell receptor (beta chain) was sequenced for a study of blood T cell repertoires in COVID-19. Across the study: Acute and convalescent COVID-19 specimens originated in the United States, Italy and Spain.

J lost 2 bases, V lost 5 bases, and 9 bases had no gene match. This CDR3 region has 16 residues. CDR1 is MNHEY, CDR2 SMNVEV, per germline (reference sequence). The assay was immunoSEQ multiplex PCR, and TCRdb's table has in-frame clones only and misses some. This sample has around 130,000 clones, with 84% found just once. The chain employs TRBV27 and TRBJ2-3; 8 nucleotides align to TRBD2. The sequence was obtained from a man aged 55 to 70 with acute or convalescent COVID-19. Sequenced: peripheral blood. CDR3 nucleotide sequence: TGTGCCAGCAGTATATTAGCGGGGATAAACACAGATACGCAGTATTTT. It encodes CASSILAGINTDTQYF.